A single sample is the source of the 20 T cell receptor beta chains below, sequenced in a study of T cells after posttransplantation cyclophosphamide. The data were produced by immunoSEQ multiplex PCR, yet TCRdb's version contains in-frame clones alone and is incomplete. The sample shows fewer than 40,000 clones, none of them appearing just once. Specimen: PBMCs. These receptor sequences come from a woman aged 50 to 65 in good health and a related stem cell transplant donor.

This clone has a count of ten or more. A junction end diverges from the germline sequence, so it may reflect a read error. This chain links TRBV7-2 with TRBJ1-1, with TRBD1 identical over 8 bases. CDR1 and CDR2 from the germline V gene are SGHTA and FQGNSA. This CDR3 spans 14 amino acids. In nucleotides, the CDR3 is TGCGCTCACAGGGGGTTTGAATCGGGCACTGAAGCTTTCTTT. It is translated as CAHRGFESGTEAFF.

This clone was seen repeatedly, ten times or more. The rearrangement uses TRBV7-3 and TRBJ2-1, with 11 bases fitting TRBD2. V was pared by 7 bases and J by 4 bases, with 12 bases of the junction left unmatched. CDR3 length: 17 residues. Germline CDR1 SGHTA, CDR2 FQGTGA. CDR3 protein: CASNPTSGVKTYNEQFF. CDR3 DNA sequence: TGTGCCAGCAACCCGACTAGCGGGGTAAAAACATACAATGAGCAGTTCTTC.

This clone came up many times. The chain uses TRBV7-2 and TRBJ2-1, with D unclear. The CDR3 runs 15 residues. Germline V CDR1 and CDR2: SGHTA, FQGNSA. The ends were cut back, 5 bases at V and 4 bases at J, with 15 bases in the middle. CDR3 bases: TGTGCCAGCAGCCCCAGCAGCTTCGGGTACAATGAGCAGTTCTTC. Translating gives CASSPSSFGYNEQFF.

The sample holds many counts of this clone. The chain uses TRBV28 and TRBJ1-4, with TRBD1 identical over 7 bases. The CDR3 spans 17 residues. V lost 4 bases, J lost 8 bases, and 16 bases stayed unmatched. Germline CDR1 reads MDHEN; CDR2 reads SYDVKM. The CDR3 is CASSSPHPGQRGEKLFF. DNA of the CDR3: TGTGCCAGCAGTTCCCCTCACCCGGGACAGAGGGGAGAAAAACTGTTTTTT.

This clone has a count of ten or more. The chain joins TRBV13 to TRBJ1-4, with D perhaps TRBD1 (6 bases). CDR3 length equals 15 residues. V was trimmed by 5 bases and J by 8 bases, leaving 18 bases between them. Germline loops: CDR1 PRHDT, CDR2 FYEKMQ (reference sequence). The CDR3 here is CASSAGEGSWEKLFF. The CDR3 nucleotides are TGTGCCAGCAGCGCAGGGGAAGGTTCGTGGGAAAAACTGTTTTTT. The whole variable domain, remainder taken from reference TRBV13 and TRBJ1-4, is AAGVIQSPRHLIKEKRETATLKCYPIPRHDTVYWYQQGPGQDPQFLISFYEKMQSDKGSIPDRFSAQQFSDYHSELNMSSLELGDSALYFCASSAGEGSWEKLFFGSGTQLSVL.

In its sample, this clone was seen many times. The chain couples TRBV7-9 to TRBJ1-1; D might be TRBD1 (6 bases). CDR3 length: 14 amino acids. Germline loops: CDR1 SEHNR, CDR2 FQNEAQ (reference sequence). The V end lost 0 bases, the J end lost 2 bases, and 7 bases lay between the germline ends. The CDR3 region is CASSLADRNTEAFF. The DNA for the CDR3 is TGTGCCAGCAGCTTAGCGGACAGAAACACTGAAGCTTTCTTT.

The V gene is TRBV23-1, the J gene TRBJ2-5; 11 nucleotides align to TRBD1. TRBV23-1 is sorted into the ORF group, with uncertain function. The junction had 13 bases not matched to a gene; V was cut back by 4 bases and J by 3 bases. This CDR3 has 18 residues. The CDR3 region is CASSPTPGQGVFEETQYF. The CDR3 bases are TGCGCCAGCAGTCCAACCCCGGGACAGGGGGTTTTTGAAGAGACCCAGTACTTC.

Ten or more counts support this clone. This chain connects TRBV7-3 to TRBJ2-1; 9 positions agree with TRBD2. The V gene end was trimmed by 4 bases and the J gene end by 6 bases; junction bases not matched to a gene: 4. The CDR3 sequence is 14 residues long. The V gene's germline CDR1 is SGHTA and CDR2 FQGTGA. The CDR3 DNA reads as TGTGCCAGCAGCTCCGGGACTAGCTCCAATGAGCAGTTCTTC. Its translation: CASSSGTSSNEQFF.

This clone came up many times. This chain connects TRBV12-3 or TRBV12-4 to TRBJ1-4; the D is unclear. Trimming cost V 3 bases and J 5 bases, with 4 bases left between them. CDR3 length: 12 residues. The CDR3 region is CASSFSNEKLFF. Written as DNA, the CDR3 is TGTGCCAGCAGTTTCTCGAATGAAAAACTGTTTTTT.

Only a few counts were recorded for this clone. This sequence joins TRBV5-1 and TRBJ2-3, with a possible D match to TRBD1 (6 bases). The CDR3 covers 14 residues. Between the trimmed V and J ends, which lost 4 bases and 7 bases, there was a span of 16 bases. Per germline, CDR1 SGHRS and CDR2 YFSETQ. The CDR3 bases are TGCGCCAGCAGCCCGATGACAGGCGAAAATACGCAGTATTTT. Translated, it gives CASSPMTGENTQYF.

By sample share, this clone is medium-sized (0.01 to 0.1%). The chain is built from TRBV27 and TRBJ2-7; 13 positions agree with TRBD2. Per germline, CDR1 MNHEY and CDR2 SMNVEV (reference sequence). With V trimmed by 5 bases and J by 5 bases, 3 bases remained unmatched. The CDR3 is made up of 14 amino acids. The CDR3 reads CASSPGTSGNEQYF. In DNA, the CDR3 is TGTGCCAGCAGTCCAGGGACTAGCGGGAACGAGCAGTACTTC.

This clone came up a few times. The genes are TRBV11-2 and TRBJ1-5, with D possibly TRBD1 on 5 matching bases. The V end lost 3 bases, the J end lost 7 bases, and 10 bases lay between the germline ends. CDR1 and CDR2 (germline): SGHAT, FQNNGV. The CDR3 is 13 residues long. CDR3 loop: CASSLGGSQPQHF. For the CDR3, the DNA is TGTGCCAGCAGCTTGGGGGGTAGCCAGCCCCAGCATTTT.

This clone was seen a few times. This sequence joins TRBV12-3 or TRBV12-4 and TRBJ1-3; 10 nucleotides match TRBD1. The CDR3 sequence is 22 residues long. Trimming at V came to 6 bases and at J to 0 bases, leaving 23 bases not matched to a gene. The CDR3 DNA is TGTGCCAGCAGACGAAGAAGCCACGGACAGGGGGGTGTCGGAAGCTCTGGAAACACCATATATTTT. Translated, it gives CASRRRSHGQGGVGSSGNTIYF.

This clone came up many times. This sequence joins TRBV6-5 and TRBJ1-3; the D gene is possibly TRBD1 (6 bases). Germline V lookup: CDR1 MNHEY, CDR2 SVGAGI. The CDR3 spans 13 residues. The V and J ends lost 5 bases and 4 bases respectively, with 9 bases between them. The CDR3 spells CASSLGAGNTIYF. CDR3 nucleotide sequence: TGTGCCAGCAGTCTGGGGGCGGGAAACACCATATATTTT.

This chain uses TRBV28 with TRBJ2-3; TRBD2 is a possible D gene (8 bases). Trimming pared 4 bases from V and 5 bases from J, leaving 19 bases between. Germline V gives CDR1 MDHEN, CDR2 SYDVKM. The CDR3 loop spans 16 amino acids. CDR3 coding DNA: TGTGCCAGCAGTTCCCCGGGAGGGGGCAAATTAGATACGCAGTATTTT. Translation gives CASSSPGGGKLDTQYF.

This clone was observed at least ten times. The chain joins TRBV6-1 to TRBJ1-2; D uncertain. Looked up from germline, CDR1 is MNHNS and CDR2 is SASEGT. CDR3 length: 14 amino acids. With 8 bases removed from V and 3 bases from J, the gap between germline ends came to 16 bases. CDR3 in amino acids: CASRVAELYYGYTF. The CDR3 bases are TGTGCCAGCCGGGTTGCGGAACTTTACTATGGCTACACCTTC.

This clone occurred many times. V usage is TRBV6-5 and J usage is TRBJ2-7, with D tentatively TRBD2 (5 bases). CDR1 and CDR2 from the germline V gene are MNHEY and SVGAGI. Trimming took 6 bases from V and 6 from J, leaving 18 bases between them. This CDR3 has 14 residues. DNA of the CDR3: TGTGCCAGCAGGCTCGCGGGCGTAGCTCGCGAGCAGTACTTC. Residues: CASRLAGVAREQYF.

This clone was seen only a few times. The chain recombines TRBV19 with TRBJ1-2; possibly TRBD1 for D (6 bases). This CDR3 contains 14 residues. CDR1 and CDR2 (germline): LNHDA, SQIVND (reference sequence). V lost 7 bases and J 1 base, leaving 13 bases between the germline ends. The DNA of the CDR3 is TGTGCCAGTATCACCTCAGGGGATAACTATGGCTACACCTTC. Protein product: CASITSGDNYGYTF.

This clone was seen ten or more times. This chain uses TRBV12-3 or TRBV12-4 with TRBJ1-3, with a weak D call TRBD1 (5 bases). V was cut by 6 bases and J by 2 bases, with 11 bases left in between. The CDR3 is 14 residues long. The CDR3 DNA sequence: TGTGCCAGCAGGTTACAGGTACCTGGAAACACCATATATTTT. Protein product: CASRLQVPGNTIYF.

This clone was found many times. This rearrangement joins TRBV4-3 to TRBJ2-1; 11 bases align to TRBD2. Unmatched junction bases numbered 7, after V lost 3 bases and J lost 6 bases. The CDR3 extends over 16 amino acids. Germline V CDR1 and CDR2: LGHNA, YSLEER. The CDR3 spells CASSHLLAGEGNEQFF. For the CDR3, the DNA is TGCGCCAGCAGCCACTTACTAGCGGGAGAGGGCAATGAGCAGTTCTTC.